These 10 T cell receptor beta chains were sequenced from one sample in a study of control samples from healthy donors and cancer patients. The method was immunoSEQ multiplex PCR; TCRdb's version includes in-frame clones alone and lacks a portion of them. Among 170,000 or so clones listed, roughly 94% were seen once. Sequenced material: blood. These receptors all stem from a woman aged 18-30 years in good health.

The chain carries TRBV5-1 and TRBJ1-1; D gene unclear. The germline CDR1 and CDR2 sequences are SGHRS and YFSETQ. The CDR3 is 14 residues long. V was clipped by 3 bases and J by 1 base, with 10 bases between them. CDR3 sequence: CASSSLRANTEAFF. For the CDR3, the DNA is TGCGCCAGCAGCTCCCTACGGGCGAACACTGAAGCTTTCTTT.

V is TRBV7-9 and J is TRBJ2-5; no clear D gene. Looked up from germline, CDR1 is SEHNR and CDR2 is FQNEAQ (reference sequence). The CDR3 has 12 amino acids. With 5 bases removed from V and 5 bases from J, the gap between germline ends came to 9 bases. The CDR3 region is CASSQRMETQYF. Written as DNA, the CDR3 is TGTGCCAGCAGCCAAAGGATGGAGACCCAGTACTTC. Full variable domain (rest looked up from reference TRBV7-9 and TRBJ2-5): DTGVSQNPRHKITKRGQNVTFRCDPISEHNRLYWYRQTLGQGPEFLTYFQNEAQLEKSRLLSDRFSAERPKGSFSTLEIQRTEQGDSAMYLCASSQRMETQYFGPGTRLLVL.

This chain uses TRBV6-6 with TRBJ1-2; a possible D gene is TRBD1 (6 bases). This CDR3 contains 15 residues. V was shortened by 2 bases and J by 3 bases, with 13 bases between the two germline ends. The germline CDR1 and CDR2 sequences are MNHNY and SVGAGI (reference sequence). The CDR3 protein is CASSYPGAGDYGYTF. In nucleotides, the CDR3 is TGTGCCAGCAGTTACCCGGGGGCGGGCGACTATGGCTACACCTTC.

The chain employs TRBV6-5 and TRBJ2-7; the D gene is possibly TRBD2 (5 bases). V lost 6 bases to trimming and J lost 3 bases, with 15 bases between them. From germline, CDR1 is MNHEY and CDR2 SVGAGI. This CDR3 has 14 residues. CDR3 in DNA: TGTGCCAGCAGACCCCCGGGAAAGGGCTACGAGCAGTACTTC. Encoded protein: CASRPPGKGYEQYF.

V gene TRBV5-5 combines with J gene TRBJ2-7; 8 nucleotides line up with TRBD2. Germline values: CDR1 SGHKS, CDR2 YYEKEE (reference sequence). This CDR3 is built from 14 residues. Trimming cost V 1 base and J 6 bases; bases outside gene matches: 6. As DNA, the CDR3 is TGTGCCAGCAGCTTGTCGGGGGCGGGAGGCGAGCAGTACTTC. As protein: CASSLSGAGGEQYF.

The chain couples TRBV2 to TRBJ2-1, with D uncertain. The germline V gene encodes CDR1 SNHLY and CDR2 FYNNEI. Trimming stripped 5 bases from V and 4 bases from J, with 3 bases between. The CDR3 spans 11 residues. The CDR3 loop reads CASSLYNEQFF. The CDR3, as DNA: TGTGCCAGCAGTTTATACAATGAGCAGTTCTTC.

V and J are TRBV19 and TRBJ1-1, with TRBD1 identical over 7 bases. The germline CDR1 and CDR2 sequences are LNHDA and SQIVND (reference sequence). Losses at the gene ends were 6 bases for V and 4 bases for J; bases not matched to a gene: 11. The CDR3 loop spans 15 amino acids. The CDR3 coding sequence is TGTGCCAGTAGCGGGGGAGGGGGCGAGGGCACTGAAGCTTTCTTT. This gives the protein CASSGGGGEGTEAFF.

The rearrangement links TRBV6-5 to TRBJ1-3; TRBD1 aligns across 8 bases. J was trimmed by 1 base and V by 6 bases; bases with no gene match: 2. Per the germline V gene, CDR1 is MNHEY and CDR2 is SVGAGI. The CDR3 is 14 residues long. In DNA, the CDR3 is TGTGCCAGCAGCCGACAGGGGTCTGGAAACACCATATATTTT. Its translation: CASSRQGSGNTIYF.

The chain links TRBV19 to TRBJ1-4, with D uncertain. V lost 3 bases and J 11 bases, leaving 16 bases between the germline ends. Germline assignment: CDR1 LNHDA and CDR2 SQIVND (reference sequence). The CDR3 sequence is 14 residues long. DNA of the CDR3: TGTGCCAGTAGTATGGATCCGGGGTCATACAAACTGTTTTTT. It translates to CASSMDPGSYKLFF. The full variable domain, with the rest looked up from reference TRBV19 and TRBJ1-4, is DGGITQSPKYLFRKEGQNVTLSCEQNLNHDAMYWYRQDPGQGLRLIYYSQIVNDFQKGDIAEGYSVSREKKESFPLTVTSAQKNPTAFYLCASSMDPGSYKLFFGSGTQLSVL.

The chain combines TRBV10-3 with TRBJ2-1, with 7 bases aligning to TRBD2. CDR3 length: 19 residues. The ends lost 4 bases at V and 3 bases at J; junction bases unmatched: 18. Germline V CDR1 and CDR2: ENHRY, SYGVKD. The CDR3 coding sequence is TGTGCCATCAGTGGAGTGGCGGTAGGGACTATGAGGATCTACAATGAGCAGTTCTTC. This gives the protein CAISGVAVGTMRIYNEQFF.